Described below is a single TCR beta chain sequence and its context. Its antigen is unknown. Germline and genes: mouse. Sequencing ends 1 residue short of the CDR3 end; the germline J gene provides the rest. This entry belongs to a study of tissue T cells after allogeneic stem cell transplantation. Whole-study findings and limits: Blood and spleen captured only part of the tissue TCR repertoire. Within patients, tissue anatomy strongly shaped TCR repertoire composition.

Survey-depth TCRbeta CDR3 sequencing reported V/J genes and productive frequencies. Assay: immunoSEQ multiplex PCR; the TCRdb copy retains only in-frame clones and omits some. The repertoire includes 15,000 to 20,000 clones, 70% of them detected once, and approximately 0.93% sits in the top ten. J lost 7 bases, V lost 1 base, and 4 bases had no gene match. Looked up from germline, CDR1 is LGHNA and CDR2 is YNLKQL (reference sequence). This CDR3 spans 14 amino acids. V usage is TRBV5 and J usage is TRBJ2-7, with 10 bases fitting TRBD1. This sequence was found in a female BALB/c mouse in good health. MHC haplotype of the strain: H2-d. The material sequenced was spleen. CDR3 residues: CASSQGQGAGEQYF. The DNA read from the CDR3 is TGTGCCAGCAGCCAAGGACAGGGGGCGGGGGAACAGTAC.